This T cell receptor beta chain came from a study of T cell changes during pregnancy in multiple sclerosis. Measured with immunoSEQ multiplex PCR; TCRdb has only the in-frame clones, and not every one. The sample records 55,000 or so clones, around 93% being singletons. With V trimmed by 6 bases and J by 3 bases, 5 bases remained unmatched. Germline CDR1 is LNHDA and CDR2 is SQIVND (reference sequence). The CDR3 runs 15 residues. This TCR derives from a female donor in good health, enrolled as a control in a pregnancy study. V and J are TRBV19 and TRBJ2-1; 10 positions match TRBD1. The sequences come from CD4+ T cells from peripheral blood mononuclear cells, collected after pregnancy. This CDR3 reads CASSPGQGFYNEQFF. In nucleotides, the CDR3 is TGTGCCAGTAGCCCGGGACAGGGGTTCTACAATGAGCAGTTCTTC.